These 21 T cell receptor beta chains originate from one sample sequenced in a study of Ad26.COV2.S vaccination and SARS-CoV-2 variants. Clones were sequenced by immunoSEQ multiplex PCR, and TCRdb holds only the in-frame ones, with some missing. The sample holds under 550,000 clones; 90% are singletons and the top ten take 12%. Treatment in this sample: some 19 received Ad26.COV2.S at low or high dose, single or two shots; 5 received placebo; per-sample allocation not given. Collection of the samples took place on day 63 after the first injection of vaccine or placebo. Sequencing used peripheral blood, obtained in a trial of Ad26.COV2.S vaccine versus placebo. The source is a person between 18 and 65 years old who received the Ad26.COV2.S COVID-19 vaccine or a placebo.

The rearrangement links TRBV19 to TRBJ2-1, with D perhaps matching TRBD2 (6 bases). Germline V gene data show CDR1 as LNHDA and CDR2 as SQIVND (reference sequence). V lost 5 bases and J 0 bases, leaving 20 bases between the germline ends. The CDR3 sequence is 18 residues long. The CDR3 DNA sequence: TGTGCCAGTAGTCCCGGTAGCGGACAAACCAGCTCCTACAATGAGCAGTTCTTC. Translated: CASSPGSGQTSSYNEQFF.

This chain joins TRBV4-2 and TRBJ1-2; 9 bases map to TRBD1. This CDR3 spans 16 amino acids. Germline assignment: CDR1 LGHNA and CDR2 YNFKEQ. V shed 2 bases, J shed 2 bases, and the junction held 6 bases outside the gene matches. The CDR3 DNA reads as TGTGCCAGCAGCCAACTCGGGACAGGGAAAAACTATGGCTACACCTTC. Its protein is CASSQLGTGKNYGYTF.

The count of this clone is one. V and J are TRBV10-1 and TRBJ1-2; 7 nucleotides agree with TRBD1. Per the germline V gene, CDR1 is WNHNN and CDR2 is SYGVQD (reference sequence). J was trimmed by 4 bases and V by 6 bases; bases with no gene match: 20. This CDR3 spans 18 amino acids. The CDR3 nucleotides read TGCGCCAGCAGGGGACAGCTCGATGGGATTCCTGGCGGCTATGGCTACACCTTC. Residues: CASRGQLDGIPGGYGYTF.

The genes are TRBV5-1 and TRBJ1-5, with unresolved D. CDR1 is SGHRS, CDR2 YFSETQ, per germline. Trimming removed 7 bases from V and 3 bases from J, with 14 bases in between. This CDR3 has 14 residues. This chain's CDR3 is CASGGGYSNQPQHF. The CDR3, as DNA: TGCGCCAGCGGAGGAGGGTACTCCAATCAGCCCCAGCATTTT. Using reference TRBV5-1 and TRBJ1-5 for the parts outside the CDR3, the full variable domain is KAGVTQTPRYLIKTRGQQVTLSCSPISGHRSVSWYQQTPGQGLQFLFEYFSETQRNKGNFPGRFSGRQFSNSRSEMNVSTLELGDSALYLCASGGGYSNQPQHFGDGTRLSIL.

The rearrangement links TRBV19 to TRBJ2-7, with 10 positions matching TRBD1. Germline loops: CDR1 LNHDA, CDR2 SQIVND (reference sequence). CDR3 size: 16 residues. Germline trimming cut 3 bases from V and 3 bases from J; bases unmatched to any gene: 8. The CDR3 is CASSIPRQGAGYEQYF. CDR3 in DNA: TGTGCCAGTAGTATTCCGCGACAGGGGGCTGGCTACGAGCAGTACTTC.

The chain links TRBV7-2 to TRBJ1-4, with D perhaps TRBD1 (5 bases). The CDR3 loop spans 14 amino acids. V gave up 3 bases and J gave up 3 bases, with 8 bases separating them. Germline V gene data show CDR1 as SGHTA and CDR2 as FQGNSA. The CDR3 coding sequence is TGTGCCAGCAGCTTTACAGGACCTAATGAAAAACTGTTTTTT. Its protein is CASSFTGPNEKLFF.

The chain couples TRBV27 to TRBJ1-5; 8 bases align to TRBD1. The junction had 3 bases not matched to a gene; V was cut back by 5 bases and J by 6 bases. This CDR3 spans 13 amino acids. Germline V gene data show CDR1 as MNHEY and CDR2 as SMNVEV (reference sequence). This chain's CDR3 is CASSTGGGQPQHF. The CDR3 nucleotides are TGTGCCAGCAGTACAGGGGGGGGTCAGCCCCAGCATTTT.

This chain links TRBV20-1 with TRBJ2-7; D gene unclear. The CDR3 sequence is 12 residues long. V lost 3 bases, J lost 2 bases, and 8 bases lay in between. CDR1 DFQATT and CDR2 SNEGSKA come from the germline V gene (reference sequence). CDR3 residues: CSASGGAYEQYF. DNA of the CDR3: TGCAGTGCTAGTGGTGGGGCCTACGAGCAGTACTTC.

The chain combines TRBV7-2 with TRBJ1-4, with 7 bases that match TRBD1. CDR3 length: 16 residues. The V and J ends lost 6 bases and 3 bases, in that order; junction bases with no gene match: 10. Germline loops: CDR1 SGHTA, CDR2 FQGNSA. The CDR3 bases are TGTGCCAGCAGACAAGGGGGCTCTTGGGCTAATGAAAAACTGTTTTTT. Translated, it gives CASRQGGSWANEKLFF. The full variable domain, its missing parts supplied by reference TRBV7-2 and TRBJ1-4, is GAGVSQSPSNKVTEKGKDVELRCDPISGHTALYWYRQSLGQGLEFLIYFQGNSAPDKSGLPSDRFSAERTGGSVSTLTIQRTQQEDSAVYLCASRQGGSWANEKLFFGSGTQLSVL.

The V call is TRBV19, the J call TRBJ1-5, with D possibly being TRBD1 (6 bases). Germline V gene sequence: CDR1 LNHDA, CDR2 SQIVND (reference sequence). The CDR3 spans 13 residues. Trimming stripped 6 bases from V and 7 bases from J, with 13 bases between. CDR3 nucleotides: TGTGCCAGTAGAGAGACAGGTTTACAGCCCCAGCATTTT. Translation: CASRETGLQPQHF.

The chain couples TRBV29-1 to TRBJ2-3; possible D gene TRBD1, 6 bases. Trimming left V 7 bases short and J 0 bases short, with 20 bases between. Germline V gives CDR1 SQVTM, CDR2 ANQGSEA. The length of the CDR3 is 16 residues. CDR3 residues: CSAVWGRGGSTDTQYF. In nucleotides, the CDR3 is TGCAGCGCCGTATGGGGGCGTGGGGGAAGCACAGATACGCAGTATTTT.

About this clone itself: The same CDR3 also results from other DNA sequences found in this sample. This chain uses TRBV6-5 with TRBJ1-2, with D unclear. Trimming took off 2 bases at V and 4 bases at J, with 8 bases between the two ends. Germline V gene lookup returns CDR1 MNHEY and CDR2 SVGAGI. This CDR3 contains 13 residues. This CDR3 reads CASSYGGSYGYTF. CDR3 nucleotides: TGTGCCAGCAGTTACGGAGGGAGCTATGGCTACACCTTC.

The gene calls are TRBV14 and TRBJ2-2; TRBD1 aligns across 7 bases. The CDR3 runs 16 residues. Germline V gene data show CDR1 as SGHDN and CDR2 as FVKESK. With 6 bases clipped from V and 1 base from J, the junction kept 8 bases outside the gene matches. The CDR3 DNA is TGTGCCAGCAGGCAATCGGGACAGAAGAACACCGGGGAGCTGTTTTTT. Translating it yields CASRQSGQKNTGELFF.

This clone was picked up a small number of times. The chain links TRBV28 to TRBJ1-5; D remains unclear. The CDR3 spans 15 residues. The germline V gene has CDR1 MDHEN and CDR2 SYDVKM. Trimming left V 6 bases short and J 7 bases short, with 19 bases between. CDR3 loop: CASSPFSGNGQPQHF. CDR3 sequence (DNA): TGTGCCAGCAGCCCCTTCTCGGGGAACGGCCAGCCCCAGCATTTT.

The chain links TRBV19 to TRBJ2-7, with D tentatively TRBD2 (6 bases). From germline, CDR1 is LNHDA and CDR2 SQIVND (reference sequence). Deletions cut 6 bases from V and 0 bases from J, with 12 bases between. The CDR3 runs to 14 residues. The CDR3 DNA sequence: TGTGCCAGTAGGGGACGGGAGAGCTCCTACGAGCAGTACTTC. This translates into CASRGRESSYEQYF.

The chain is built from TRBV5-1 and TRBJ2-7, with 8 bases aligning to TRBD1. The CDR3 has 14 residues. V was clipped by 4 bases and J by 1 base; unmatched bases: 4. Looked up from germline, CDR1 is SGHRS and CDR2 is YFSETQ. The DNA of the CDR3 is TGCGCCAGCAGCGCTAGGACAGGGTCCTACGAGCAGTACTTC. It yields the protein CASSARTGSYEQYF.

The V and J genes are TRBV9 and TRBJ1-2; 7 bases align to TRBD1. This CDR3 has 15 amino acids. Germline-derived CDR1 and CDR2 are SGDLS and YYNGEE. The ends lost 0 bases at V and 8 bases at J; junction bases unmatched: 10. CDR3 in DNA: TGTGCCAGCAGCGTAGAAGGGACAGCGATCAGAGGCTACACCTTC. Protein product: CASSVEGTAIRGYTF.

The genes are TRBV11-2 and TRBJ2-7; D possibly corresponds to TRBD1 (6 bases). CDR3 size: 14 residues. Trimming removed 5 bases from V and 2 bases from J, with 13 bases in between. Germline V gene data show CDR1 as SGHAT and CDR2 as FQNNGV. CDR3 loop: CASSPRQGTYEQYF. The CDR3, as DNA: TGTGCCAGCAGCCCGCGTCAGGGGACCTACGAGCAGTACTTC.

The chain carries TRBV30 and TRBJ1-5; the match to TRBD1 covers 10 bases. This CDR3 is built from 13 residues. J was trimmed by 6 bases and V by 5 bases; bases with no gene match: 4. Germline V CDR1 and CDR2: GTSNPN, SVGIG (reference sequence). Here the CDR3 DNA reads TGTGCCTGGGGACAGGGGGGAAGTCAGCCCCAGCATTTT. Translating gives CAWGQGGSQPQHF.

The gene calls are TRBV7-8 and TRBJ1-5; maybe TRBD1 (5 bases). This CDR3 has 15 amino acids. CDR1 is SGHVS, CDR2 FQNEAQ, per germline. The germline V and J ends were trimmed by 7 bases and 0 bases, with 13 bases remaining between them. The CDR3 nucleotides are TGTGCCAGCATCCCGACAGCCCTTAGCAATCAGCCCCAGCATTTT. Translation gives CASIPTALSNQPQHF.

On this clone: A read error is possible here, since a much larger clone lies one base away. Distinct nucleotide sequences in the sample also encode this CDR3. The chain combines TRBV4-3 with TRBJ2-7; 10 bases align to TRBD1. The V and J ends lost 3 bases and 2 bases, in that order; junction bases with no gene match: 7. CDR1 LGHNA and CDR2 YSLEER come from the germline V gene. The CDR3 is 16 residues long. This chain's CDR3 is CASSHSGTGETYEQYF. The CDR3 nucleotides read TGCGCCAGCAGCCACTCCGGGACAGGGGAAACCTACGAGCAGTACTTC.